This T cell receptor beta chain stems from a study of T-cell memory formation after mild COVID-19. Study background: Largely, TCR clusters stayed within a single donor. Findings of the study overall: The study found contracting CD4+ clones mainly in CM and EM and contracting CD8+ clones in EMRA. Clones contracting day 15 to 85 were balanced CD4/CD8; later expanders leaned CD4+.

Via MiXCR, TCRdb re-called the 5' RACE reads, giving one row per CDR3 protein. The sample lists more than 75,000 distinct CDR3 sequences, roughly 23% seen once, with around 45% in the top ten. This clonotype was observed once. The antigen is undetermined. Germline values: CDR1 SGHKS, CDR2 YYEKEE (reference sequence). Trimming shortened V by 4 bases and J by 3 bases, and 19 bases separated the two germline ends. CDR3 length equals 16 residues. This receptor was taken from a young man who had mild COVID-19 (a few samples of this study predate the infection). Cell type and time point are not known. V is TRBV5-5 and J is TRBJ1-1, with D tentatively TRBD1 (6 bases). Sequenced input: PBMCs or a T cell subset sorted from them (not recorded which). The CDR3 DNA reads as TGTGCCAGCAGCCCCATTAACAGGGCGCTGGACACTGAAGCTTTCTTT. Protein: CASSPINRALDTEAFF.